This T cell receptor (beta chain) was identified in a study of Ad26.COV2.S vaccination and SARS-CoV-2 variants. Turning to this clone: Antigen: not known.

Sequencing used immunoSEQ multiplex PCR; TCRdb keeps in-frame clones, though not all of them. The table lists some 350,000 clones, 85% to 90% of them singletons, with approximately 5% in the top ten. The study, taken as a whole, reports: From the TCR breadth and depth analyses, total T cell responses may have been underestimated.

V was pared by 5 bases and J by 4 bases, with 13 bases of the junction left unmatched. CDR1 is MNHEY, CDR2 SMNVEV, per germline (reference sequence). The CDR3 sequence is 18 residues long. Treatment specified: 19 received Ad26.COV2.S at low or high dose, single or two shots; roughly five received placebo; per-sample allocation not given. Sampling was performed 63 days after the first vaccine or placebo injection. In Boston, an adult donor aged 18-55 years took part. An Ad26 vector was used to express Wuhan-strain SARS-CoV-2 spike as the vaccine. This TCR was recovered from a person aged 18-60 years who received the Ad26.COV2.S COVID-19 vaccine or a placebo. Sequencing used peripheral blood, obtained in a trial of Ad26.COV2.S vaccine versus placebo. The V and J genes are TRBV27 and TRBJ2-5; the match to TRBD2 covers 13 bases. Written as DNA, the CDR3 is TGTGCCAGCAGTGTATTGACTAGCGGGAGGAGAATTGGAGAGACCCAGTACTTC. As protein: CASSVLTSGRRIGETQYF.